A selection of T cell receptor beta chains follows, all from one sample in a study of patients and donors after allogeneic stem cell transplantation. TCRdb analysed the RT-PCR reads with MiXCR anew, one entry per CDR3 protein. The sample has roughly 12,000 distinct CDR3 sequences; roughly a quarter are singletons. What was sequenced was blood, either unsorted or a sorted T cell fraction (not recorded which). The receptor source for this set is a human donor who was either an allogeneic HSCT recipient or a stem cell or donor lymphocyte infusion donor (not recorded which). It is not recorded whose cells these are; they may come from a transplant donor. Each CDR3 is given with its conserved first and last residue. The D gene is left open where the match is weak. Clone size, where shown, is once, few, many, or a class for clones that have expanded.

j_call: TRBJ2-5
d_call: -
cdr3_length: 14
clone_size: once
v_call: TRBV12-3/TRBV12-4
cdr3_nt: TGTGCCAGCAGTTTTGGGCTGAATAAAGAGACCCAGTACTTC
cdr3_aa: CASSFGLNKETQYF

j_call: TRBJ1-5
d_call: -
cdr3_length: 12
clone_size: -
v_call: TRBV7-9
cdr3_nt: TGTGCCAGCAGCTTCGGGGATCAGCCCCAGCATTTT
cdr3_aa: CASSFGDQPQHF

j_call: TRBJ1-6
d_call: -
cdr3_length: 14
clone_size: few
v_call: TRBV12-3/TRBV12-4
cdr3_nt: TGTGCCAGCAGCCGGACCGCCGGAGATTCACCCCTCCACTTT
cdr3_aa: CASSRTAGDSPLHF

j_call: TRBJ2-7
d_call: TRBD1
cdr3_length: 14
clone_size: once
v_call: TRBV10-3
cdr3_nt: TGTGCCATCAGTGAGGGGACAGGGTTTAGCGAGCAGTACTTC
cdr3_aa: CAISEGTGFSEQYF

j_call: TRBJ2-7
d_call: -
cdr3_length: 13
clone_size: few
v_call: TRBV9
cdr3_nt: TGTGCCAGCAGCGTGTCCCTAGGGCACGAGCAGTACTTC
cdr3_aa: CASSVSLGHEQYF

j_call: TRBJ2-4
d_call: -
cdr3_length: 12
clone_size: -
v_call: TRBV20-1
cdr3_nt: TGCAGTGCCTTGCTAGCCAAAAACATTCAGTACTTC
cdr3_aa: CSALLAKNIQYF

j_call: TRBJ2-7
d_call: -
cdr3_length: 13
clone_size: -
v_call: TRBV9
cdr3_nt: TGTGCCAGCAGCGTAGGACAGAACTACGAGCAGTACTTC
cdr3_aa: CASSVGQNYEQYF

j_call: TRBJ2-2
d_call: TRBD1
cdr3_length: 15
clone_size: once
v_call: TRBV28
cdr3_nt: TGTGCCAGCACCCCCGGGACAGGGAACACCGGGGAGCTGTTTTTT
cdr3_aa: CASTPGTGNTGELFF

j_call: TRBJ1-1
d_call: -
cdr3_length: 12
clone_size: medium-sized
v_call: TRBV30
cdr3_nt: TGTGCCTGGACAGGGGCGAGGACTGAAGCTTTCTTT
cdr3_aa: CAWTGARTEAFF

j_call: TRBJ1-4
d_call: -
cdr3_length: 14
clone_size: few
v_call: TRBV27
cdr3_nt: TGTGCCAGCGGGCCGACAGGTCTGGGGGAAAAACTGTTTTTT
cdr3_aa: CASGPTGLGEKLFF

j_call: TRBJ1-3
d_call: -
cdr3_length: 13
clone_size: many
v_call: TRBV6-5
cdr3_nt: TGTGCCAGCAGACAGAACTCTGGAAACACCATATATTTT
cdr3_aa: CASRQNSGNTIYF

j_call: TRBJ1-1
d_call: -
cdr3_length: 12
clone_size: few
v_call: TRBV29-1
cdr3_nt: TGCAGCGTTGAAGATCGGAGCACTGAAGCTTTCTTT
cdr3_aa: CSVEDRSTEAFF

j_call: TRBJ1-1
d_call: TRBD1
cdr3_length: 15
clone_size: few
v_call: TRBV11-2
cdr3_nt: TGTGCCAGCAGTCAACTGGGACAGGGGAATACTGAAGCTTTCTTT
cdr3_aa: CASSQLGQGNTEAFF

j_call: TRBJ2-7
d_call: -
cdr3_length: 13
clone_size: -
v_call: TRBV6-2/TRBV6-3
cdr3_nt: TGTGCCAGCAGTTTGCACTTACCCTACGAGCAGTACTTC
cdr3_aa: CASSLHLPYEQYF

j_call: TRBJ1-5
d_call: -
cdr3_length: 15
clone_size: few
v_call: TRBV20-1
cdr3_nt: TGCAGTGCTAGAGCTATGGACAGCGGCAATCAGCCCCAGCATTTT
cdr3_aa: CSARAMDSGNQPQHF

j_call: TRBJ2-3
d_call: -
cdr3_length: 13
clone_size: -
v_call: TRBV18
cdr3_nt: TGTGCCAGCTCACCACCGACCACAGATACGCAGTATTTT
cdr3_aa: CASSPPTTDTQYF

j_call: TRBJ1-1
d_call: -
cdr3_length: 14
clone_size: -
v_call: TRBV19
cdr3_nt: TGTGCCAGTAGTTCTCTCGACCGGGCCCCTGAAGCTTTCTTT
cdr3_aa: CASSSLDRAPEAFF

j_call: TRBJ2-2
d_call: -
cdr3_length: 12
clone_size: -
v_call: TRBV20-1
cdr3_nt: TGCAGTGCTAGTTCTCTCACCGGGGAGCTGTTTTTT
cdr3_aa: CSASSLTGELFF

j_call: TRBJ1-4
d_call: -
cdr3_length: 14
clone_size: few
v_call: TRBV6-5
cdr3_nt: TGTGCCTCAAGGTTATTGTCAACTAATGAAAAACTGTTTTTT
cdr3_aa: CASRLLSTNEKLFF

j_call: TRBJ1-4
d_call: TRBD1
cdr3_length: 16
clone_size: many
v_call: TRBV30
cdr3_nt: TGTGCCTGGAGTCCTCCTCCGGGACAGGATAATGAAAAACTGTTTTTT
cdr3_aa: CAWSPPPGQDNEKLFF

j_call: TRBJ1-4
d_call: -
cdr3_length: 15
clone_size: -
v_call: TRBV4-3
cdr3_nt: TGCGCCAGCAGCCAAGAAATAGGGTGGGGAGAAAAACTGTTTTTT
cdr3_aa: CASSQEIGWGEKLFF

j_call: TRBJ2-5
d_call: -
cdr3_length: 16
clone_size: large
v_call: TRBV7-9
cdr3_nt: TGTGCCAGCAGCTTATTAGGCGGGAAAGGAGGGGAGACCCAGTACTTC
cdr3_aa: CASSLLGGKGGETQYF

j_call: TRBJ2-1
d_call: -
cdr3_length: 15
clone_size: -
v_call: TRBV27
cdr3_nt: TGTGCCAGCAGTGTAAGCGGTCCGGAGAGTTATGAGCAGTTCTTC
cdr3_aa: CASSVSGPESYEQFF

j_call: TRBJ2-1
d_call: TRBD2
cdr3_length: 13
clone_size: few
v_call: TRBV6-2/TRBV6-3
cdr3_nt: TGTGCCAGCAAGACTAGCGGGAGAATTGAGCAGTTCTTC
cdr3_aa: CASKTSGRIEQFF

j_call: TRBJ2-7
d_call: -
cdr3_length: 13
clone_size: -
v_call: TRBV6-5
cdr3_nt: TGTGCCAGCAGCTACAGGCTCTGGTACGAGCAGTACTTC
cdr3_aa: CASSYRLWYEQYF

j_call: TRBJ2-7
d_call: TRBD2
cdr3_length: 16
clone_size: many
v_call: TRBV27
cdr3_nt: TGTGCCAGCAGTCCCCGCTTGCGGGAGTTTCCCTACGAGCAGTACTTC
cdr3_aa: CASSPRLREFPYEQYF

j_call: TRBJ2-5
d_call: -
cdr3_length: 11
clone_size: -
v_call: TRBV5-1
cdr3_nt: TGCGCCAGCAGCTTCGGAGAGACCCAGTACTTC
cdr3_aa: CASSFGETQYF

j_call: TRBJ1-5
d_call: -
cdr3_length: 14
clone_size: many
v_call: TRBV28
cdr3_nt: TGTGCCAGCATCGCCCGAACAAGGTCGTTGCCCCAGCATTTT
cdr3_aa: CASIARTRSLPQHF

j_call: TRBJ1-3
d_call: -
cdr3_length: 17
clone_size: -
v_call: TRBV12-3/TRBV12-4
cdr3_nt: TGTGCCAGCAGTCCCCGGATTCCGTCTGCTTCTGGAAACACCATATATTTT
cdr3_aa: CASSPRIPSASGNTIYF

j_call: TRBJ2-1
d_call: TRBD2
cdr3_length: 15
clone_size: -
v_call: TRBV20-1
cdr3_nt: TGCAGTGCTAGAGGAACTAGCGGGTCCGGGGATGAGCAGTTCTTC
cdr3_aa: CSARGTSGSGDEQFF

j_call: TRBJ1-1
d_call: -
cdr3_length: 14
clone_size: many
v_call: TRBV29-1
cdr3_nt: TGCAGCGTTGAAACTTGGAGCCATAGCACTGAAGCTTTCTTT
cdr3_aa: CSVETWSHSTEAFF

j_call: TRBJ2-7
d_call: TRBD2
cdr3_length: 14
clone_size: -
v_call: TRBV29-1
cdr3_nt: TGCAGCGTTGGGGGAGGGGCCAGAGACTACGAGCAGTACTTC
cdr3_aa: CSVGGGARDYEQYF

j_call: TRBJ1-1
d_call: TRBD1
cdr3_length: 14
clone_size: few
v_call: TRBV4-1
cdr3_nt: TGCGCCAGCAGTACAGGACAGGCGGGGACTGAAGCTTTCTTT
cdr3_aa: CASSTGQAGTEAFF

j_call: TRBJ1-5
d_call: -
cdr3_length: 14
clone_size: many
v_call: TRBV7-2
cdr3_nt: TGTGCCAGCAGCTTAACCCCAGGCAATCAGCCCCAGCATTTT
cdr3_aa: CASSLTPGNQPQHF

j_call: TRBJ1-3
d_call: TRBD1
cdr3_length: 16
clone_size: -
v_call: TRBV7-8
cdr3_nt: TGTGCCAGCAGCTATGGGACAGGATTAGGTGGAAACACCATATATTTT
cdr3_aa: CASSYGTGLGGNTIYF

j_call: TRBJ2-7
d_call: TRBD2
cdr3_length: 15
clone_size: -
v_call: TRBV6-5
cdr3_nt: TGTGCCAGCAGTCAACTAGCGGGAGAGGGTTACGAGCAGTACTTC
cdr3_aa: CASSQLAGEGYEQYF

j_call: TRBJ1-6
d_call: TRBD1
cdr3_length: 15
clone_size: few
v_call: TRBV5-1
cdr3_nt: TGCGCCAGCAGCGCTGGGACAGGGTCTAATTCACCCCTCCACTTT
cdr3_aa: CASSAGTGSNSPLHF

j_call: TRBJ1-2
d_call: -
cdr3_length: 15
clone_size: -
v_call: TRBV3-1
cdr3_nt: TGTGCCAGCAGCTCGGGACTCCCCTTCCCCTATGGCTACACCTTC
cdr3_aa: CASSSGLPFPYGYTF

j_call: TRBJ1-2
d_call: -
cdr3_length: 12
clone_size: -
v_call: TRBV20-1
cdr3_nt: TGCAGTGCTAGAGAACAGGGTGATGGCTACACCTTC
cdr3_aa: CSAREQGDGYTF

j_call: TRBJ1-1
d_call: -
cdr3_length: 12
clone_size: -
v_call: TRBV29-1
cdr3_nt: TGCAGCGTTGGAGTGACGAACACTGAAGCTTTCTTT
cdr3_aa: CSVGVTNTEAFF

j_call: TRBJ1-2
d_call: -
cdr3_length: 14
clone_size: many
v_call: TRBV6-5
cdr3_nt: TGTGCCAGCAGTTACTCGGGACCTCGGGGAGGCTACACCTTC
cdr3_aa: CASSYSGPRGGYTF

j_call: TRBJ1-1
d_call: -
cdr3_length: 17
clone_size: many
v_call: TRBV7-2
cdr3_nt: TGTGCCAGCAGCTTAATTCCCGGGGGGTTCGGCGACACTGAAGCTTTCTTT
cdr3_aa: CASSLIPGGFGDTEAFF

j_call: TRBJ1-2
d_call: -
cdr3_length: 14
clone_size: many
v_call: TRBV7-6
cdr3_nt: TGTGCCAGCAGCCCTGGGTCCACAGGGCAAGGCTACACCTTC
cdr3_aa: CASSPGSTGQGYTF

j_call: TRBJ2-7
d_call: -
cdr3_length: 15
clone_size: -
v_call: TRBV28
cdr3_nt: TGTGCCAGCAGTTTAATCTCAGGAATCTCCTACGAGCAGTACTTC
cdr3_aa: CASSLISGISYEQYF

j_call: TRBJ2-5
d_call: -
cdr3_length: 15
clone_size: -
v_call: TRBV4-2
cdr3_nt: TGTGCCAGCAGCCAAGATCTGCCAGCACAAGAGACCCAGTACTTC
cdr3_aa: CASSQDLPAQETQYF

j_call: TRBJ1-2
d_call: TRBD1
cdr3_length: 13
clone_size: once
v_call: TRBV5-1
cdr3_nt: TGCGCCAGCACCTCAGGGGGTTTTAATGGCTACACCTTC
cdr3_aa: CASTSGGFNGYTF

j_call: TRBJ1-2
d_call: TRBD1
cdr3_length: 14
clone_size: few
v_call: TRBV2
cdr3_nt: TGTGCCACCGACAGGGAGACGGATAACTATGGCTACACCTTC
cdr3_aa: CATDRETDNYGYTF

j_call: TRBJ2-1
d_call: TRBD1
cdr3_length: 16
clone_size: -
v_call: TRBV5-1
cdr3_nt: TGCGCCAGCAGCTTGCGTGGACAGGGGCCGAACAATGAGCAGTTCTTC
cdr3_aa: CASSLRGQGPNNEQFF

j_call: TRBJ1-4
d_call: -
cdr3_length: 14
clone_size: -
v_call: TRBV7-9
cdr3_nt: TGTGCCAGCAGCTTAAGGGACATCGATGAAAAACTGTTTTTT
cdr3_aa: CASSLRDIDEKLFF

j_call: TRBJ2-5
d_call: -
cdr3_length: 16
clone_size: many
v_call: TRBV27
cdr3_nt: TGTGCCAGCAGTTGGGGGCGCGGTCAGGCCCAAGAGACCCAGTACTTC
cdr3_aa: CASSWGRGQAQETQYF

j_call: TRBJ1-4
d_call: -
cdr3_length: 15
clone_size: few
v_call: TRBV30
cdr3_nt: TGTGCCTGGATCCTCCCGGGACGGCAGAATGAAAAACTGTTTTTT
cdr3_aa: CAWILPGRQNEKLFF

j_call: TRBJ1-5
d_call: TRBD1
cdr3_length: 17
clone_size: many
v_call: TRBV28
cdr3_nt: TGTGCCACCAGGGGGGACAGGGGAATGTTCGGCAATCAGCCCCAGCATTTT
cdr3_aa: CATRGDRGMFGNQPQHF

j_call: TRBJ2-7
d_call: -
cdr3_length: 12
clone_size: few
v_call: TRBV20-1
cdr3_nt: TGCAGTGCTAGTTCGGGGGCTAGGGAGCAGTACTTC
cdr3_aa: CSASSGAREQYF

j_call: TRBJ2-3
d_call: TRBD2
cdr3_length: 17
clone_size: -
v_call: TRBV7-6
cdr3_nt: TGTGCCAGCAGCTTCGGGAGTAGCGGGAGTGGGACAGATACGCAGTATTTT
cdr3_aa: CASSFGSSGSGTDTQYF

j_call: TRBJ2-7
d_call: TRBD1
cdr3_length: 13
clone_size: few
v_call: TRBV5-1
cdr3_nt: TGCGCCAGCGGCGGGACAGGGGGCTACGAGCAGTACTTC
cdr3_aa: CASGGTGGYEQYF

j_call: TRBJ1-5
d_call: TRBD1
cdr3_length: 16
clone_size: few
v_call: TRBV7-8
cdr3_nt: TGTGCCAGCAGCTCAGTAACAGGGGTCGGCAATCAGCCCCAGCATTTT
cdr3_aa: CASSSVTGVGNQPQHF

j_call: TRBJ2-1
d_call: -
cdr3_length: 14
clone_size: -
v_call: TRBV27
cdr3_nt: TGTGCCAGCAGTTACTTAGCTAGTTACAATGAGCAGTTCTTC
cdr3_aa: CASSYLASYNEQFF

j_call: TRBJ1-6
d_call: -
cdr3_length: 15
clone_size: -
v_call: TRBV7-2
cdr3_nt: TGTGCCAGCAGCTCGTATACAGGGAAAGGGTCACCCCTCCACTTT
cdr3_aa: CASSSYTGKGSPLHF